Presented here are 3 T cell receptor beta chains from one specimen sequenced in a study of HIV-infected patients and healthy controls (dated by TCRdb to 2014 to 2015). Library method: 5' RACE. This sample was sequenced with an Illumina MiSeq. Using SuperScript III with primers targeting the alpha and beta constant regions, around 500 ng of RNA was reverse transcribed. Alpha and beta chain libraries were generated separately via chain-specific third strand synthesis with multiplexing indices. TCRdb took the public reads, trimmed them with fastp at Q25, ran MiXCR for clone calling and kept in-frame beta chains. Rows are combined by CDR3 protein, so each entry shows the most common genes and DNA. Within this sample are about 4,000 distinct CDR3 sequences, with less than 8.5% of them counted one time only. The biggest ten clones account for around 40% of the sample. The study collected follow-up blood from HIV-infected patients roughly three months, about 14 weeks, after antiretroviral therapy began. Whole blood was used without fractionating the cells, so the repertoire represented all peripheral T cells without sorting.

The starting material was blood, obtained during antiretroviral therapy. The receptor source for this set is an adult with HIV infection.

This clonotype is deemed medium-sized. V usage is TRBV7-3 and J usage is TRBJ2-2; TRBD1 matches 7 bases. Trimming took 5 bases from V and 1 from J; bases not matched to a gene: 4. The CDR3 has 15 amino acids. Per the germline V gene, CDR1 is SGHTA and CDR2 is FQGTGA. The CDR3 here is CASSPPGGNTGELFF. Written as DNA, the CDR3 is TGTGCCAGCAGCCCCCCAGGGGGGAACACCGGGGAGCTGTTTTTT.

This clonotype is categorized as medium-sized. The V call is TRBV27, the J call TRBJ2-7; D could derive from TRBD1 or TRBD2 (6 bases each). V lost 6 bases to trimming and J lost 3 bases, with 15 bases between them. The CDR3 runs to 14 residues. Germline V gene data show CDR1 as MNHEY and CDR2 as SMNVEV (reference sequence). The CDR3 protein is CASRRGRLDYEQYF. As DNA, the CDR3 is TGTGCCAGCAGAAGGGGGAGGCTGGACTACGAGCAGTACTTC.

By its share, this clonotype is medium-sized. This chain links TRBV7-9 with TRBJ2-7, with 8 bases lining up with TRBD1. This CDR3 comprises 16 residues. Germline trimming cut 2 bases from V and 5 bases from J; bases unmatched to any gene: 11. Germline lookup yields CDR1 SEHNR and CDR2 FQNEAQ (reference sequence). The CDR3 bases are TGTGCCAGCAGCTTAAACTTCCGCGACAGGGGCGACGAGCAGTACTTC. Protein sequence: CASSLNFRDRGDEQYF.